This TCR beta chain was captured in a study of radiotherapy plus CTLA-4 blockade in lung cancer. Study in general: Disease control was achieved by less than 40% of patients, and objective responses by 18%.

Germline values: CDR1 SGHAT, CDR2 FQNNGV. V trimming: 5 bases; J trimming: 15 bases; junction bases outside the gene matches: 8. The CDR3 has 14 amino acids. Method: immunoSEQ multiplex PCR; TCRdb's copy keeps in-frame clones and lacks some. The table shows 45,000 or so clones, with 73% occurring only once. The sample consisted of peripheral blood, taken from a patient treated with radiotherapy plus ipilimumab. V usage is TRBV11-2 and J usage is TRBJ2-1, with TRBD2 identical over 15 bases. The sequence was collected from a human donor with non-small cell lung cancer who had a complete response to radiotherapy plus ipilimumab. CDR3 residues: CASSQRTSGRATFF. The CDR3 nucleotides are TGTGCCAGCAGCCAGCGGACTAGCGGGAGGGCGACGTTCTTC.